Below, one TCR beta chain is given with its context. What it binds is unknown. The table came from immunoSEQ multiplex PCR; TCRdb's copy has only in-frame clones and leaves some out. The table lists 25,000 to 35,000 clones, roughly 96% of them singletons. The CDR3 totals 12 residues. Germline-derived CDR1 and CDR2 are MRHNA and SNTAGT. V was shortened by 8 bases and J by 3 bases, with 8 bases between the two germline ends. This entry comes from a study of T cells in tuberculosis. The study, taken as a whole, reports: Using the GMM-specific repertoire gave about 84% accuracy versus around 74% with motifs.

The specimen sequenced was PBMCs. The clonotype was recovered from a donor between 10 and 29 years old with latent tuberculosis or without tuberculosis infection. The rearrangement joins TRBV6-4 to TRBJ1-5, with D maybe TRBD1 (6 bases). CDR3 coding DNA: TGTGCCAGCTACAGGGTCAATCAGCCCCAGCATTTT. Residues: CASYRVNQPQHF.